The 18 T cell receptor beta chains given below trace back to one sample, sequenced in a study of OX40 agonist ivuxolimab in advanced cancers. The repertoire was sequenced with immunoSEQ multiplex PCR; TCRdb's copy has only in-frame clones and lacks some. The data hold about 68,000 clones, with 75% to 85% observed a single time. Source: CD4+ or CD8+ T cells sorted from blood, taken in a trial of the OX40 agonist ivuxolimab. These receptors were taken from an adult with an advanced solid tumor such as melanoma, head and neck, liver or kidney cancer.

V and J are TRBV11-3 and TRBJ1-1; D is uncertain. Per the germline V gene, CDR1 is SGHNT and CDR2 is YENEEA. Between the trimmed V and J ends, which lost 3 bases and 1 base, there was a span of 9 bases. This CDR3 has 14 residues. CDR3 amino acids: CASSFGGGNTEAFF. The CDR3 coding sequence is TGTGCCAGCAGCTTCGGCGGAGGGAACACTGAAGCTTTCTTT.

This clone showed up just once. This chain connects TRBV6-4 to TRBJ2-1; 9 bases are a match to TRBD1. Per the germline V gene, CDR1 is MRHNA and CDR2 is SNTAGT. Losses at the gene ends were 0 bases for V and 6 bases for J; bases not matched to a gene: 3. This CDR3 comprises 15 residues. The CDR3 sequence: CASSDSYRGRNEQFF. In DNA form, the CDR3 reads TGTGCCAGCAGTGACTCGTACAGGGGGCGCAATGAGCAGTTCTTC.

This chain joins TRBV7-3 and TRBJ1-2; 9 positions match TRBD1. The ends lost 5 bases at V and 7 bases at J; junction bases unmatched: 11. CDR3 length: 15 residues. From germline, CDR1 is SGHTA and CDR2 FQGTGA. The CDR3 loop is CASSPRTGEISGYTF. The CDR3 nucleotides read TGTGCCAGCAGCCCCAGGACAGGGGAGATCTCTGGCTACACCTTC.

V and J are TRBV5-6 and TRBJ2-2, with a weak D call TRBD1 (5 bases). Germline V gene lookup returns CDR1 SGHDT and CDR2 YYEEEE. The CDR3 runs to 15 residues. With 1 base removed from V and 2 bases from J, the gap between germline ends came to 9 bases. CDR3 residues: CASSLYRRNTGELFF. The CDR3 nucleotides are TGTGCCAGCAGCTTGTACAGGCGAAACACCGGGGAGCTGTTTTTT.

The chain combines TRBV7-2 with TRBJ1-2; TRBD1 matches at 7 bases. V was pared by 1 base and J by 7 bases, with 12 bases of the junction left unmatched. This CDR3 contains 16 residues. Germline values: CDR1 SGHTA, CDR2 FQGNSA. The CDR3 region is CASSLDPDRPEGGYTF. DNA of the CDR3: TGTGCCAGCAGCTTAGATCCGGACAGGCCGGAAGGTGGCTACACCTTC.

This sequence joins TRBV5-1 and TRBJ2-7; D is possibly TRBD2 (5 bases). The CDR3 covers 13 residues. Between the trimmed V and J ends, which lost 2 bases and 0 bases, there was a span of 6 bases. Germline values: CDR1 SGHRS, CDR2 YFSETQ. The CDR3 sequence: CASSFGSSYEQYF. The CDR3 DNA follows: TGCGCCAGCAGCTTTGGGAGCTCCTACGAGCAGTACTTC.

The rearrangement uses TRBV27 and TRBJ1-5, with D unresolved. Trimming removed 6 bases at V and 10 bases at J, with 16 bases between. This CDR3 has 13 amino acids. The germline V gene has CDR1 MNHEY and CDR2 SMNVEV (reference sequence). CDR3 DNA sequence: TGTGCCAGCAGACCATCCCTTGGTTTTCCCCAGCATTTT. Its translation is CASRPSLGFPQHF.

The V call is TRBV18, the J call TRBJ1-5, with unresolved D. V was cut by 2 bases and J by 5 bases, with 16 bases left in between. Germline assignment: CDR1 KGHSH and CDR2 LQKENI. This CDR3 region has 16 residues. The CDR3 sequence: CASSPGGPRLDQPQHF. The CDR3 nucleotides read TGTGCCAGCTCACCAGGAGGCCCCCGACTGGATCAGCCCCAGCATTTT.

This sequence joins TRBV4-3 and TRBJ1-2; no reliable D call. The germline V gene encodes CDR1 LGHNA and CDR2 YSLEER. Trimming took 1 base from V and 7 from J, leaving 13 bases between them. The CDR3 spans 14 residues. The DNA for the CDR3 is TGCGCCAGCAGCCAAGTTTCTTTGGAAGGTGGCTACACCTTC. Amino acids: CASSQVSLEGGYTF.

This chain connects TRBV15 to TRBJ2-5, with D possibly matching TRBD2 (5 bases). The CDR3 sequence is 12 residues long. The ends were cut back, 5 bases at V and 3 bases at J, with 7 bases in the middle. Germline V lookup: CDR1 LNHNV, CDR2 YYDKDF (reference sequence). As DNA, the CDR3 is TGTGCCACCAGCTACGGGAAAGAGACCCAGTACTTC. This gives the protein CATSYGKETQYF. Complete variable domain (other parts from reference TRBV15 and TRBJ2-5): DAMVIQNPRYQVTQFGKPVTLSCSQTLNHNVMYWYQQKSSQAPKLLFHYYDKDFNNEADTPDNFQSRRPNTSFCFLDIRSPGLGDTAMYLCATSYGKETQYFGPGTRLLVL.

V is TRBV5-1 and J is TRBJ2-7, with 10 bases fitting TRBD2. The CDR3 is 20 amino acids. Germline V lookup: CDR1 SGHRS, CDR2 YFSETQ. V lost 0 bases and J lost 0; bases outside the gene matches: 15. The CDR3 sequence is CASSLAWASGSDGHSYEQYF. The CDR3 nucleotides are TGCGCCAGCAGCTTGGCCTGGGCTAGCGGGAGCGACGGGCACTCCTACGAGCAGTACTTC.

The V and J genes are TRBV9 and TRBJ1-3; D may be TRBD1 (5 bases). Trimming took 0 bases from V and 0 from J, leaving 10 bases between them. Per germline, CDR1 SGDLS and CDR2 YYNGEE. The CDR3 extends over 16 amino acids. In DNA form, the CDR3 reads TGTGCCAGCAGCGTAGCTATGGGGCGCTCTGGAAACACCATATATTTT. Translating it yields CASSVAMGRSGNTIYF.

V gene TRBV28 combines with J gene TRBJ1-5, with 7 positions matching TRBD1. V shed 5 bases, J shed 8 bases, and the junction held 15 bases outside the gene matches. The germline CDR1 and CDR2 sequences are MDHEN and SYDVKM. The CDR3 runs 16 residues. The CDR3 sequence is CASSTPARQGGEPQHF. The DNA for the CDR3 is TGTGCCAGCAGTACGCCAGCCCGACAGGGCGGGGAGCCCCAGCATTTT.

The V and J genes are TRBV19 and TRBJ1-1; a weak D match, TRBD1 (6 bases). CDR3 length: 14 amino acids. CDR1 LNHDA and CDR2 SQIVND come from the germline V gene (reference sequence). V was trimmed by 2 bases and J by 4 bases, leaving 11 bases between them. This chain's CDR3 is CASSIQGSPTEAFF. Here the CDR3 DNA reads TGTGCCAGTAGTATACAGGGGTCTCCCACTGAAGCTTTCTTT.

Here the CDR3 DNA reads TGTGCCAGCTCACCAAGGACAGGGAGTTATGAGCAGTTCTTC. As protein: CASSPRTGSYEQFF. The rearrangement uses TRBV18 and TRBJ2-1; TRBD1 agrees at 8 bases. The CDR3 loop spans 14 amino acids. Per the germline V gene, CDR1 is KGHSH and CDR2 is LQKENI. The V segment lost 2 bases and the J segment 8 bases; nucleotides outside the gene matches: 5.

The sample holds a few counts of this clone. V usage is TRBV28 and J usage is TRBJ2-7; TRBD1 matches 8 bases. Germline lookup yields CDR1 MDHEN and CDR2 SYDVKM. This CDR3 is 15 amino acids long. The V segment lost 6 bases and the J segment 2 bases; nucleotides outside the gene matches: 9. The CDR3 reads CASRNDRGYTYEQYF. CDR3 DNA: TGTGCCAGCAGAAACGACAGGGGCTATACCTACGAGCAGTACTTC.

The chain recombines TRBV7-2 with TRBJ1-1; 9 bases align to TRBD1. The CDR3 is made up of 15 amino acids. Germline V gene data show CDR1 as SGHTA and CDR2 as FQGNSA. The V segment lost 4 bases and the J segment 4 bases; nucleotides outside the gene matches: 7. CDR3: CASSSGQGMSTEAFF. As DNA, the CDR3 is TGTGCCAGCAGCTCGGGACAGGGTATGAGCACTGAAGCTTTCTTT.

J is TRBJ2-1 and V is TRBV30, with D possibly matching TRBD2 (5 bases). This CDR3 comprises 14 residues. The V end was cut by 4 bases, the J end by 0 bases, with 10 bases between. Germline CDR1 and CDR2: GTSNPN and SVGIG (reference sequence). The CDR3 nucleotides read TGTGCCTGGAATTCGGGAAGCTCCTACAATGAGCAGTTCTTC. This encodes CAWNSGSSYNEQFF.